Reported below is one TCR beta chain. The antigen it binds to is not known. No much larger clone exists at a distance of one base, and base qualities are not known. The data originate from a study of CD8 T cells in Susac syndrome (dated by TCRdb to the late 2010s). At the level of the whole study: The study used repertoire sequencing to test whether antigen drove CD8+ T cell activation and differentiation in Susac syndrome.

Peripheral blood CD8+ and CD4+ T cells from healthy donors, Susac syndrome patients and multiple sclerosis patients were profiled using high-throughput TCR beta sequencing. Treatment-naive patients with stable or active relapsing-remitting disease fulfilling revised McDonald criteria were used as multiple sclerosis controls. Bulk CD8+ and CD4+ T cells were purified magnetically by negative isolation, whereas CD8+ TEMRA cells were enriched by FACS. Blood was collected in EDTA tubes and processed within 24 hours, with PBMCs isolated through density gradient centrifugation. PBMCs destined for TCR sequencing were cryopreserved in liquid nitrogen and later thawed in a 37 °C water bath. The sorted or isolated CD4+, CD8+ and CD8+ TEMRA cells reached a purity of at least 90%. Reading the germline V gene gives CDR1 SGHAT and CDR2 FQNNGV. The junction shows trimming of 4 bases on V and 11 bases on J, plus 14 bases between the germline ends. The cysteine opens and the phenylalanine closes a CDR3 of 12 amino acids. Left in the record is the CDR3 DNA by itself, 36 bases read in frame from the first base.

RNA was extracted with the RNeasy kit and roughly 0.5 to 1 ug was reverse transcribed using random hexamers. The immunoSEQ multiplex PCR assay, covering 54 Vbeta and 13 Jbeta segments, was used to amplify TCR beta CDR3 regions. PCR amplification bias was corrected using a synthetic template baseline for primer optimization and computational correction. Turning to the authors' computational methods: Reads were annotated to V, D and J genes according to IMGT and were analyzed with immunoSEQ Analyzer, with only productive sequences retained. Clonality was calculated as one minus the Shannon entropy normalized by log2 of the number of productive unique sequences. For each patient and control, public and private clones were evaluated within the 100 most prevalent clones. Susac-specific clones were defined as absent from healthy and MS cohorts, over a thousand published viral clones and other ImmuneACCESS disease sequences. TCRdb reran the public reads through fastp at Q25 and MiXCR, keeping productive beta chains. Each CDR3 protein appears once, grouped with its most common genes and DNA. It is TCRdb's table, rather than the study itself, that gives the V and J calls and clone size. The sample data list about 200,000 distinct CDR3 sequences, and roughly 94% of these were observed just once. Of the sample, approximately 0.081% is held by the ten largest clones.

What the authors observed across the whole study: The number of individuals in the TCR sequencing and HLA analysis was recognized as being relatively small.

Sequences were obtained from CD4+ T cells from PBMCs. This chain is built from TRBV11-2 and TRBJ1-1, with the D gene call left open. The sequence was obtained from a human donor with multiple sclerosis. The CDR3: CASSSRTMGAFF. The DNA is TGTGCCAGCAGCTCCAGGACCATGGGGGCTTTCTTT.